This T cell receptor (beta chain) was retrieved from a study of cytomegalovirus exposure and HLA in healthy donors. Study-level background: Of all 400 or so donors who were genotyped, roughly 81% belonged to the Caucasian-associated ancestry cluster. Findings and limits, study-wide: Some V segments (TRBV6-2 and TRBV6-3 among them) were excluded as indistinguishable.

Donors had nominal health at sampling but likely had unrecorded immune exposures. The primer mix had 60 Vbeta and 13 Jbeta primers. Clones were sequenced by immunoSEQ multiplex PCR, and TCRdb holds only the in-frame ones, with some missing. Of under 150,000 clones in the sample, 70% to 85% were seen once. Details on this clone: The target antigen is unknown.

V was shortened by 3 bases and J by 7 bases, with 12 bases between the two germline ends. From germline, CDR1 is KGHSH and CDR2 LQKENI. The CDR3 is 14 residues long. The chain links TRBV18 to TRBJ2-2; TRBD2 might be the D (5 bases). The specimen was PBMCs. This clonotype originated in a male donor in good health and CMV-seronegative. The CDR3 DNA is TGTGCCAGCTCACCGGGAGCAGGAAACGGGGAGCTGTTTTTT. Protein: CASSPGAGNGELFF.